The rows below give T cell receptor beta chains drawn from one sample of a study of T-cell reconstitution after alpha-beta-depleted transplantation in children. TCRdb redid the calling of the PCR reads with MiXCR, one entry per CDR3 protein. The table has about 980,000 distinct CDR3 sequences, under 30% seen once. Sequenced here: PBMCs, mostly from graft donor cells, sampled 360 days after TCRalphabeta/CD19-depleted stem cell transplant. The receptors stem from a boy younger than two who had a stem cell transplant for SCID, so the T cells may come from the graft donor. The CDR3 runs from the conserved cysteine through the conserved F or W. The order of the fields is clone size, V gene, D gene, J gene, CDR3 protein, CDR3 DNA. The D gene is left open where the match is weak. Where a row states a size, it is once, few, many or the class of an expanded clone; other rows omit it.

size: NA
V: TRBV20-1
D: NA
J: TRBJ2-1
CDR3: CSASREAGQFF
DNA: TGCAGTGCCAGTAGGGAGGCCGGGCAGTTCTTC

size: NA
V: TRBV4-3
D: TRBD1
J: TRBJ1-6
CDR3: CASSQDSAGGNSPLHF
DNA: TGCGCCAGCAGCCAAGATAGTGCAGGGGGCAATTCACCCCTCCACTTT

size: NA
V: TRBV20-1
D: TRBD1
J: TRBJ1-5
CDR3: CSAIDRGSGQPQHF
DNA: TGCAGTGCTATTGACAGGGGAAGTGGACAGCCCCAGCATTTT

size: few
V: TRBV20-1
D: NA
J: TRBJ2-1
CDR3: CSGWGANYNEQFF
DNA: TGCAGTGGATGGGGGGCGAACTACAATGAGCAGTTCTTC

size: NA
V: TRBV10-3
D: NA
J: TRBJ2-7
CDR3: CAISDPSGTLPSYEQYF
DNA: TGTGCCATCAGTGACCCATCAGGGACTCTTCCCTCCTACGAGCAGTACTTC

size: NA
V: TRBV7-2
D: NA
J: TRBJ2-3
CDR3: CASSSRTKAQYF
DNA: TGTGCCAGCAGCTCCCGGACTAAAGCGCAGTATTTT

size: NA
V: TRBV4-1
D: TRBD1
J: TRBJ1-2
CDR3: CASSQGQGQAFFYGYTF
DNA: TGCGCCAGCAGCCAAGGACAGGGACAGGCTTTCTTCTATGGCTACACCTTC

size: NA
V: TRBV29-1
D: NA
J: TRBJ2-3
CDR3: CSVDRESTDTQYF
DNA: TGCAGCGTTGACAGGGAAAGCACAGATACGCAGTATTTT

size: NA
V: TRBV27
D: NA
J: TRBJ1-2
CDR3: CASSPTGRYGYTF
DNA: TGTGCCAGCAGTCCAACGGGTCGGTATGGCTACACCTTC

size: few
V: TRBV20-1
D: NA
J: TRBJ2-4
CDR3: CSASLRAKNIQYF
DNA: TGCAGTGCTAGTTTGCGGGCCAAAAACATTCAGTACTTC

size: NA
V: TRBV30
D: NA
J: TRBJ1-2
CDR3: CACWNRGDNYGYTF
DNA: TGTGCCTGTTGGAACAGAGGGGATAACTATGGCTACACCTTC

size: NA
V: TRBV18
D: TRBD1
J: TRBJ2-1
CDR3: CASSSLGQGARNEQFF
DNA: TGTGCCAGCTCAAGTCTGGGACAGGGGGCGCGCAATGAGCAGTTCTTC

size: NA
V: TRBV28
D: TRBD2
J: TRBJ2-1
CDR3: CASSFPTSGVSSSYNEQFF
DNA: TGTGCCAGCAGTTTTCCAACTAGCGGGGTTTCAAGCTCCTACAATGAGCAGTTCTTC

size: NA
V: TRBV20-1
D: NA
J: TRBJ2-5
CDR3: CSASLVASATEETQYF
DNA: TGCAGTGCCTCCTTGGTGGCTAGCGCGACGGAGGAGACCCAGTACTTC

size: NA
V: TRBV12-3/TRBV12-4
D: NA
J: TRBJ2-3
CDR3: CASPHGTDTQYF
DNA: TGTGCCAGCCCTCACGGCACAGATACGCAGTATTTT

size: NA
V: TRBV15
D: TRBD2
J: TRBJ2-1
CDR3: CATSRELAVFEQFF
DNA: TGTGCCACCAGCAGAGAACTAGCGGTTTTTGAGCAGTTCTTC

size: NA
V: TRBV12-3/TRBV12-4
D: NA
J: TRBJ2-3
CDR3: CASSWDRDPLDTQYF
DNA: TGTGCCAGCAGTTGGGACCGGGACCCCCTAGATACGCAGTATTTT

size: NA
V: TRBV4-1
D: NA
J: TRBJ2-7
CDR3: CASSLGPSAPYEQYF
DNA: TGCGCCAGCAGCCTAGGACCGTCCGCTCCCTACGAGCAGTACTTC

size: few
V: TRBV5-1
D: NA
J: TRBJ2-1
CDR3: CASSLGLGGDEQFF
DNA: TGCGCCAGCAGCTTGGGTCTGGGGGGCGATGAGCAGTTCTTC

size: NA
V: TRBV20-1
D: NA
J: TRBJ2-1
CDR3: CSASLVLLNEQFF
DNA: TGCAGTGCTAGTCTGGTTCTTCTCAATGAGCAGTTCTTC

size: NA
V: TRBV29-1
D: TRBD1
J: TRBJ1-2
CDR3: CSVEVWTGFGYTF
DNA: TGCAGCGTTGAAGTGTGGACAGGGTTTGGCTACACCTTC

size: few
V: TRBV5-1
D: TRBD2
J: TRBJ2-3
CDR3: CASSLTSGGARNTDTQYF
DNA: TGCGCCAGCAGCCTTACTAGCGGGGGGGCCCGAAACACAGATACGCAGTATTTT

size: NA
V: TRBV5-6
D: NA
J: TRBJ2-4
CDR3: CASSLFPMRLAKNIQYF
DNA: TGTGCCAGCAGCTTGTTCCCTATGCGGTTAGCCAAAAACATTCAGTACTTC

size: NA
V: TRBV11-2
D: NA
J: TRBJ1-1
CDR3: CASSLDSGAYGGLRAFF
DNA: TGTGCCAGCAGCTTAGATTCGGGGGCGTACGGTGGGCTGCGAGCTTTCTTT

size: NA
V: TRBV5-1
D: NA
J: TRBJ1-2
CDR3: CASSLPGPLVGYTF
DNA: TGCGCCAGCAGCTTGCCCGGGCCCCTTGTGGGCTACACCTTC

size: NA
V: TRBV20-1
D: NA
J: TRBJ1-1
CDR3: CSARDGTIGLKAFF
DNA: TGCAGTGCTAGAGACGGAACAATCGGGTTAAAAGCTTTCTTT

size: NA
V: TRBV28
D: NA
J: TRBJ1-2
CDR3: CARDEGENYGYTF
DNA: TGTGCCAGGGACGAGGGGGAGAACTATGGCTACACCTTC

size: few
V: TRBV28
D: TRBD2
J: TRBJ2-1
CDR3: CASSLWVAGSDEQFF
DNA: TGTGCCAGCAGTTTATGGGTAGCGGGGAGTGATGAGCAGTTCTTC

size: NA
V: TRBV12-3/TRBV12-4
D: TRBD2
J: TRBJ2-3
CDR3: CASSPFRGGPDTQYF
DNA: TGTGCCAGCAGTCCCTTCCGGGGGGGCCCAGATACGCAGTATTTT

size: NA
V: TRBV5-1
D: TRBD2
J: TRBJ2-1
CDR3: CASSLSGGGAPNEQFF
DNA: TGCGCCAGCAGCTTGAGCGGCGGGGGGGCCCCCAATGAGCAGTTCTTC

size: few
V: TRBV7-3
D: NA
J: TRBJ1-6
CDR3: CASSSHRNSPLHF
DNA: TGTGCCAGCAGCTCCCACAGGAATTCACCCCTCCACTTT

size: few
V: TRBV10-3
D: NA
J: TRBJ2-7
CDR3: CAISGDILKPTYEQYF
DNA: TGTGCCATCAGTGGGGACATCCTTAAACCCACTTACGAGCAGTACTTC

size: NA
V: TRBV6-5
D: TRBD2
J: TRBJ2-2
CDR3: CASSFCGGRTGELFF
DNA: TGTGCCAGCAGTTTTTGCGGGGGAAGAACCGGGGAGCTGTTTTTT

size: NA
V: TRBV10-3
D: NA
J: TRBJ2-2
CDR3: CAISENTNTGELFF
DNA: TGTGCCATCAGCGAGAATACGAACACCGGGGAGCTGTTTTTT

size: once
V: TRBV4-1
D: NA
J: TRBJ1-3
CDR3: CASSQSQGYGNTIYF
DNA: TGCGCCAGCAGCCAATCACAGGGTTACGGAAACACCATATATTTT

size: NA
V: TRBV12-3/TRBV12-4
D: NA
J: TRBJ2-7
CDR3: CASSLQITNEQYF
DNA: TGTGCCAGCAGTTTGCAGATTACGAACGAGCAGTACTTC

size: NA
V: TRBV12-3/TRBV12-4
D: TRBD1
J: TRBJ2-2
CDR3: CASTGTGGDTGELFF
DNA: TGTGCCAGCACCGGGACAGGGGGCGACACCGGGGAGCTGTTTTTT

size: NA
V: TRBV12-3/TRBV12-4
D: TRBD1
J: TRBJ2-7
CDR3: CASRTGTGLSYEQYF
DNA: TGTGCCAGCAGAACCGGGACAGGGCTGTCCTACGAGCAGTACTTC

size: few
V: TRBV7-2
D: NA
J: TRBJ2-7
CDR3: CASSLGVDYSYEQYF
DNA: TGTGCCAGCAGCTTAGGGGTGGACTACTCCTACGAGCAGTACTTC

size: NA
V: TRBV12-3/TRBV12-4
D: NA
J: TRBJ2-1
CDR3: CASMSPMAGYNEQFF
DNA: TGTGCCAGCATGTCCCCTATGGCCGGCTACAATGAGCAGTTCTTC

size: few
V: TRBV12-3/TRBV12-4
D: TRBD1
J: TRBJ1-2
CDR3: CASIGVVEGASFYGYTF
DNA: TGTGCCAGCATAGGAGTAGTTGAGGGGGCAAGTTTCTATGGCTACACCTTC

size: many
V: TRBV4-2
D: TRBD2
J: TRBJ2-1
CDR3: CASSLTSGGVEQFF
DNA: TGTGCCAGCAGCCTAACTAGCGGGGGTGTTGAGCAGTTCTTC

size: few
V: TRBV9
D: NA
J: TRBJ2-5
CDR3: CASSVDGRVQETQYF
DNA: TGTGCCAGCAGCGTAGACGGGCGAGTCCAAGAGACCCAGTACTTC

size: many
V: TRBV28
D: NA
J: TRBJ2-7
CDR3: CATDWGYEQYF
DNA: TGTGCCACCGATTGGGGCTACGAGCAGTACTTC

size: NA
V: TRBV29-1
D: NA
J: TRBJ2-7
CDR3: CSVEEGKATYEQYF
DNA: TGCAGCGTTGAAGAGGGGAAGGCGACCTACGAGCAGTACTTC

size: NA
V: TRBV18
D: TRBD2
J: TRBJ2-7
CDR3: CASSPQLAGVGEQYF
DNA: TGTGCCAGCTCACCGCAACTAGCGGGGGTAGGCGAGCAGTACTTC